Listed below are T cell receptor beta chains from one sample, sequenced in a study of breast tumors, draining lymph nodes, adjacent tissues. TCRdb reprocessed the multiplex PCR reads with MiXCR, giving one entry per CDR3 protein. The table shows fewer than 200,000 distinct CDR3 sequences, with approximately 30% occurring only once. Sequencing input: axillary lymph node tissue. The source is a female donor with breast cancer. Some clones in this sample may be carry-over from other donors' samples. The conserved cysteine and the conserved F or W are not part of the CDR3 here. A D gene is named only where the DNA matches it firmly.

J: TRBJ1-2; D: NA; V: TRBV19; CDR3: ASRESFYGYT
J: TRBJ2-5; D: TRBD1; V: TRBV5-1; CDR3: ASSAGQGGLQETQY
J: TRBJ1-4; D: NA; V: TRBV10-2; CDR3: ASRTSGRNEKLF
J: TRBJ1-4; D: TRBD1; V: TRBV5-8; CDR3: ASSFGDRGFHEKLF
J: TRBJ1-4; D: NA; V: TRBV4-1; CDR3: ASSSRGLGGEKLF
J: TRBJ2-3; D: TRBD2; V: TRBV18; CDR3: ASSPQQAGDTDTQY
J: TRBJ1-4; D: NA; V: TRBV5-8; CDR3: ASSQTGTTNEKLF
J: TRBJ2-5; D: NA; V: TRBV5-4; CDR3: ASSQDYFEAQY
J: TRBJ2-1; D: TRBD1; V: TRBV6-6; CDR3: ASSKGQGGFHEQF
J: TRBJ2-2; D: NA; V: TRBV29-1; CDR3: SVEGRAGELF
J: TRBJ1-2; D: NA; V: TRBV6-6; CDR3: VSRFNYGYT
J: TRBJ1-2; D: NA; V: TRBV5-1; CDR3: ASSRGGYGYT
J: TRBJ2-6; D: TRBD1; V: TRBV5-1; CDR3: ASSLGTGRSGANVLT
J: TRBJ2-7; D: TRBD1; V: TRBV7-9; CDR3: ASSRDRVSDYEQY
J: TRBJ2-5; D: TRBD2; V: TRBV11-3; CDR3: ASSLSSGGETQY